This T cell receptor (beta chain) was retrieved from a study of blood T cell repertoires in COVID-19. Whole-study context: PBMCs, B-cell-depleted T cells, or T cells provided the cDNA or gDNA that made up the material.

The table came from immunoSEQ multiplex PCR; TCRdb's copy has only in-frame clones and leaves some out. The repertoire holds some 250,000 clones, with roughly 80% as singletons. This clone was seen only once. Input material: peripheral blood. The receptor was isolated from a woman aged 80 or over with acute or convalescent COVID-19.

CDR3 in DNA: TGTGCCAGCAGCTTCGACAGGGGGCCCTACGAGCAGTACTTC. This sequence encodes CASSFDRGPYEQYF. J is TRBJ2-7 and V is TRBV7-3; 10 positions match TRBD1. This CDR3 spans 14 amino acids. In germline, CDR1 is SGHTA, CDR2 FQGTGA. Trimming at V came to 3 bases and at J to 2 bases, leaving 1 base not matched to a gene.